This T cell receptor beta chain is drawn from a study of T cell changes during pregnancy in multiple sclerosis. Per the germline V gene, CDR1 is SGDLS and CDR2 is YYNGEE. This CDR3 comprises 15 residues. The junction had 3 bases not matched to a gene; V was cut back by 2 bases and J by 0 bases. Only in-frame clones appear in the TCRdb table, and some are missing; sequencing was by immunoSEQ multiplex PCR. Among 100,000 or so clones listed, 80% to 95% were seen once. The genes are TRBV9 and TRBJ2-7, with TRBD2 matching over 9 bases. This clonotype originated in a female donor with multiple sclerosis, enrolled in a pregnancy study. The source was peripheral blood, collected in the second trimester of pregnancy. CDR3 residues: CASSVRAGGSYEQYF. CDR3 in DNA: TGTGCCAGCAGCGTCCGAGCGGGAGGCTCCTACGAGCAGTACTTC.